The 22 T cell receptor beta chains below were found in one sample sequenced in a study of blood T cell repertoires in COVID-19. Repertoires were generated with immunoSEQ multiplex PCR, while TCRdb's copy carries only in-frame clones and drops some. The sample includes roughly 170,000 clones, 70% to 80% of them seen just once. Sequenced sample: PBMCs or T cells enriched from blood (not recorded which). Source of these receptors: a woman between 45 and 65 years old who had recovered from COVID-19.

The chain couples TRBV6-5 to TRBJ1-2; 7 bases line up with TRBD1. The CDR3 length is 14 residues. Germline lookup yields CDR1 MNHEY and CDR2 SVGAGI. The V gene end was trimmed by 6 bases and the J gene end by 2 bases; junction bases not matched to a gene: 6. The CDR3 protein is CASSPSTGNYGYTF. As DNA, the CDR3 is TGTGCCAGCAGCCCCTCGACAGGGAACTATGGCTACACCTTC.

The chain uses TRBV3-1 (or the pseudogene TRBV3-2) and TRBJ2-7; 9 bases are a match to TRBD1. The V segment lost 4 bases and the J segment 2 bases; nucleotides outside the gene matches: 3. CDR3 size: 14 residues. Looked up from germline, CDR1 is LGHDT and CDR2 is YNNKEL (reference sequence). CDR3: CASSLGQGPYEQYF. The CDR3 DNA sequence: TGTGCCAGCAGCCTGGGACAGGGCCCCTACGAGCAGTACTTC.

This clone was counted once. The chain couples TRBV3-1 (or the pseudogene TRBV3-2) to TRBJ2-7, with a tentative D call TRBD2 (7 bases). Germline V gene lookup returns CDR1 LGHDT and CDR2 YNNKEL (reference sequence). The CDR3 extends over 14 amino acids. Trimming pared 2 bases from V and 4 bases from J, leaving 12 bases between. The CDR3: CASSQRGGIYEQYF. The DNA for the CDR3 is TGTGCCAGCAGCCAAAGGGGGGGAATTTACGAGCAGTACTTC.

The genes are TRBV5-6 and TRBJ1-2; D is undetermined. The germline gives CDR1 SGHDT, CDR2 YYEEEE. The CDR3 contains 13 residues. V was trimmed by 0 bases and J by 0 bases, leaving 3 bases between them. The CDR3 DNA reads as TGTGCCAGCAGCTTGGGAGCTAACTATGGCTACACCTTC. Protein sequence: CASSLGANYGYTF.

This clone was picked up a small number of times. The rearrangement joins TRBV23-1 to TRBJ2-7, with D perhaps TRBD1 (6 bases). TRBV23-1 is an open reading frame, and its role is uncertain. This CDR3 spans 17 amino acids. Trimming took off 5 bases at V and 3 bases at J, with 23 bases between the two ends. The DNA for the CDR3 is TGCGCCAGCAGTTCCCACCACCACAGGGAAAGCTGCTACGAGCAGTACTTC. It encodes CASSSHHHRESCYEQYF.

V usage is TRBV28 and J usage is TRBJ2-7, with 7 bases fitting TRBD1. The junction had 15 bases not matched to a gene; V was cut back by 6 bases and J by 4 bases. From germline, CDR1 is MDHEN and CDR2 SYDVKM. There are 16 residues in the CDR3. CDR3 coding DNA: TGTGCCAGCAGCCGCTTAGGAGCAGGGGGAATATACGAGCAGTACTTC. Protein sequence: CASSRLGAGGIYEQYF.

J is TRBJ2-5 and V is TRBV4-1; TRBD1 matches at 8 bases. Germline V gene data show CDR1 as MGHRA and CDR2 as YSYEKL. The trim removed 1 base at V and 0 bases at J, leaving 4 bases unmatched. The CDR3 spans 16 residues. CDR3 protein: CASSQVRGQDQETQYF. The CDR3 DNA is TGCGCCAGCAGCCAAGTACGGGGACAGGACCAAGAGACCCAGTACTTC.

The table lists this clone with a count of one. This rearrangement joins TRBV29-1 to TRBJ1-2; 8 nucleotides agree with TRBD1. CDR3 length: 12 amino acids. CDR1 is SQVTM, CDR2 ANQGSEA, per germline. The V segment lost 6 bases and the J segment 2 bases; nucleotides outside the gene matches: 2. The CDR3 sequence is CSVGQANYGYTF. The CDR3 nucleotides read TGCAGCGTGGGACAGGCGAACTATGGCTACACCTTC.

The chain employs TRBV7-7 and TRBJ2-5; 9 bases align to TRBD2. From germline, CDR1 is SSHAT and CDR2 FNYEAQ (reference sequence). The junction had 9 bases not matched to a gene; V was cut back by 5 bases and J by 5 bases. The CDR3 contains 15 residues. CDR3: CASSPPSGTYETQYF. The CDR3 DNA follows: TGTGCCAGCAGCCCGCCTAGCGGGACGTATGAGACCCAGTACTTC.

The V call is TRBV28, the J call TRBJ2-1; D is perhaps TRBD2 (6 bases). CDR1 and CDR2 (germline): MDHEN, SYDVKM. The V gene lost 6 bases and the J gene lost 3 bases, with 18 bases spanning the gap. The CDR3 covers 16 residues. The CDR3 spells CASSHGGAVGYNEQFF. CDR3 nucleotides: TGTGCCAGCAGCCATGGAGGGGCCGTAGGCTACAATGAGCAGTTCTTC.

V and J are TRBV29-1 and TRBJ1-6; no firm D call. This CDR3 has 13 residues. With 7 bases removed from V and 8 bases from J, the gap between germline ends came to 15 bases. Germline CDR1 is SQVTM and CDR2 is ANQGSEA. The CDR3, as DNA: TGCAGCGCCCGGGAGGATCCCCATTCACCCCTCCACTTT. Translating gives CSAREDPHSPLHF.

Ten or more counts support this clone. V and J are TRBV10-2 and TRBJ1-5; D may be TRBD1 (5 bases). Germline CDR1 is WSHSY and CDR2 is SAAADI. Trimming shortened V by 0 bases and J by 5 bases, and 14 bases separated the two germline ends. The CDR3 spans 16 residues. CDR3 protein: CASSESTWRGDQPQHF. The DNA for the CDR3 is TGCGCCAGCAGTGAGTCGACGTGGAGGGGAGATCAGCCCCAGCATTTT.

The J gene is TRBJ2-5, the V gene TRBV6-5; possibly TRBD2 for D (5 bases). The CDR3 contains 14 residues. V was cut by 8 bases and J by 7 bases, with 20 bases left in between. Looked up from germline, CDR1 is MNHEY and CDR2 is SVGAGI. CDR3 residues: CASALETRDRTQYF. CDR3 DNA: TGTGCCAGCGCCCTTGAGACGAGGGATCGGACCCAGTACTTC.

The gene calls are TRBV12-3 or TRBV12-4 and TRBJ2-2; D gene uncertain. V lost 7 bases and J lost 4, with 4 bases in between. The CDR3 is 11 amino acids. Here the CDR3 reads CASILTGELFF. The CDR3 DNA reads as TGTGCCAGCATTCTCACCGGGGAGCTGTTTTTT.

V gene TRBV19 combines with J gene TRBJ2-1, with D maybe TRBD2 (6 bases). Trimming took 5 bases from V and 0 from J, leaving 14 bases between them. The CDR3 sequence is 16 residues long. Germline values: CDR1 LNHDA, CDR2 SQIVND (reference sequence). The CDR3 is CASSRLGSSSYNEQFF. The DNA of the CDR3 is TGTGCCAGTAGTCGCCTCGGGAGTTCCTCCTACAATGAGCAGTTCTTC.

The J gene is TRBJ2-6, the V gene TRBV7-3; TRBD1 might be the D (6 bases). Germline V gene data show CDR1 as SGHTA and CDR2 as FQGTGA. The CDR3 runs 14 residues. Trimming shortened V by 7 bases and J by 2 bases, and 9 bases separated the two germline ends. This chain's CDR3 is CASKSGAGANVLTF. DNA of the CDR3: TGTGCCAGCAAGTCAGGGGCTGGGGCCAACGTCCTGACTTTC.

This sequence joins TRBV27 and TRBJ1-5; D uncertain. Germline assignment: CDR1 MNHEY and CDR2 SMNVEV (reference sequence). The V and J ends lost 2 bases and 6 bases respectively, with 14 bases between them. This CDR3 has 15 amino acids. The DNA of the CDR3 is TGTGCCAGCAGTTTAATGAGTGCAGGCTCTCAGCCCCAGCATTTT. It translates to CASSLMSAGSQPQHF.

The rearrangement joins TRBV29-1 to TRBJ1-1; D is unclear. In germline, CDR1 is SQVTM, CDR2 ANQGSEA. This CDR3 is built from 14 residues. V lost 4 bases to trimming and J lost 3 bases, with 15 bases between them. The CDR3 DNA sequence: TGCAGCGTTGTATCGAGGGTCCGCGACACTGAAGCTTTCTTT. It specifies CSVVSRVRDTEAFF.

The chain combines TRBV29-1 with TRBJ2-1; a weak D match, TRBD2 (5 bases). V was cut by 3 bases and J by 9 bases, with 12 bases left in between. CDR3 length: 12 residues. The V gene's germline CDR1 is SQVTM and CDR2 ANQGSEA. The CDR3 DNA reads as TGCAGCGTTGAGGCCGGGATGGGTGAGCAGTTCTTC. Amino acid sequence: CSVEAGMGEQFF.

This rearrangement joins TRBV5-1 to TRBJ2-7, with 9 bases that match TRBD2. J was trimmed by 0 bases and V by 5 bases; bases with no gene match: 18. CDR3 length: 19 residues. Per germline, CDR1 SGHRS and CDR2 YFSETQ. The CDR3 here is CASRVRVGSGSSISYEQYF. CDR3 coding DNA: TGCGCCAGCAGAGTAAGAGTCGGTAGCGGGAGCTCGATCTCCTACGAGCAGTACTTC.

This clone was counted only a few times. The chain recombines TRBV3-1 (or the pseudogene TRBV3-2) with TRBJ1-3; tentative D call: TRBD1 (5 bases). V was trimmed by 4 bases and J by 4 bases, leaving 8 bases between them. Germline V gene sequence: CDR1 LGHDT, CDR2 YNNKEL (reference sequence). The CDR3 spans 13 residues. CDR3 coding DNA: TGTGCCAGCAGCCTGGGGCGGGGAAACACCATATATTTT. It codes for CASSLGRGNTIYF.

V and J are TRBV5-1 and TRBJ2-3; D is unresolved. The V gene lost 0 bases and the J gene lost 6 bases, with 8 bases spanning the gap. CDR1 and CDR2 from the germline V gene are SGHRS and YFSETQ. The CDR3 length is 13 residues. Here the CDR3 DNA reads TGCGCCAGCAGCTTGGCCCCCCCGGATACGCAGTATTTT. Amino acids: CASSLAPPDTQYF.